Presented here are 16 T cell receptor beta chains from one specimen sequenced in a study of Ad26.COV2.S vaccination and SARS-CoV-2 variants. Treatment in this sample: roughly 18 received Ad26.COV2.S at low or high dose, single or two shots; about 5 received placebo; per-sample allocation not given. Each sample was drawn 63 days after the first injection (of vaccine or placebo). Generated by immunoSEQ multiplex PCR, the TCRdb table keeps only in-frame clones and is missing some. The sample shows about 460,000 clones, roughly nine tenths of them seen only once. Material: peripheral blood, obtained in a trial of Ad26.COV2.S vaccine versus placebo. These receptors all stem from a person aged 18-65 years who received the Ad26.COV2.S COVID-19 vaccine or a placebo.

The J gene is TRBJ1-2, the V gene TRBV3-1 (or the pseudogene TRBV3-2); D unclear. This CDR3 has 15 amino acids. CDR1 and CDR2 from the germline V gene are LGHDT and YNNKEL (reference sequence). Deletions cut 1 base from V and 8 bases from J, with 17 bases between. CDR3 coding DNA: TGTGCCAGCAGCCAAGGTGAGGTCCTGGTATGGGGCTACACCTTC. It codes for CASSQGEVLVWGYTF.

CDR3 bases: TGTGCCAGCAGTGAACTTGGGACAGGCAATGAGCAGTTCTTC. Translating gives CASSELGTGNEQFF. This rearrangement joins TRBV6-1 to TRBJ2-1; 8 positions match TRBD1. J lost 6 bases, V lost 2 bases, and 3 bases had no gene match. Germline CDR1 is MNHNS and CDR2 is SASEGT. The CDR3 sequence is 14 residues long.

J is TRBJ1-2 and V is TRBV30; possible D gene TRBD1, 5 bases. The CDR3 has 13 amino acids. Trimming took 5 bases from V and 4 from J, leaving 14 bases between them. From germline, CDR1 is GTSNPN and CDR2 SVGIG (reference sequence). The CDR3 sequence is CAWQLPGLYGYTF. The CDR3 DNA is TGTGCCTGGCAGCTACCGGGGCTCTATGGCTACACCTTC.

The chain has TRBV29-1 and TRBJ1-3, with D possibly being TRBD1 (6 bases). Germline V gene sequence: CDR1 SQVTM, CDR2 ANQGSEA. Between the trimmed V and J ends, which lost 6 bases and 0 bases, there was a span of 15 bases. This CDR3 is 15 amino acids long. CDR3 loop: CSVLGGSSSGNTIYF. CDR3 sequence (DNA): TGCAGCGTGCTAGGGGGATCCAGCTCTGGAAACACCATATATTTT.

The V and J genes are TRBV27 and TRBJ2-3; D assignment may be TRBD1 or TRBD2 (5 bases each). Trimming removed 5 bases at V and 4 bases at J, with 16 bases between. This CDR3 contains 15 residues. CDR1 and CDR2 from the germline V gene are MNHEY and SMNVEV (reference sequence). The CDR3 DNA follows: TGTGCCAGCAGTCCACGGGGACGGACTGCAGATACGCAGTATTTT. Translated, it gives CASSPRGRTADTQYF.

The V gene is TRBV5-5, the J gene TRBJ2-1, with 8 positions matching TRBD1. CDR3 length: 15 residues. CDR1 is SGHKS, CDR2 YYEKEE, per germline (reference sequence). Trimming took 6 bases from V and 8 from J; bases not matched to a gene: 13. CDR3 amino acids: CASMRPGQERDEQFF. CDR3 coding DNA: TGTGCCAGCATGAGACCGGGACAGGAGAGGGATGAGCAGTTCTTC.

CDR3 sequence (DNA): TGTGCCAGCAGTGAACACTATGACAGGGGGACCCACACTGAAGCTTTCTTT. Protein product: CASSEHYDRGTHTEAFF. The genes are TRBV25-1 and TRBJ1-1; the match to TRBD1 covers 9 bases. V lost 2 bases and J lost 3; bases outside the gene matches: 10. The CDR3 is 17 residues long. Germline V lookup: CDR1 MGHDK, CDR2 SYGVNS. Filled out from reference TRBV25-1 and TRBJ1-1, the complete variable domain reads EADIYQTPRYLVIGTGKKITLECSQTMGHDKMYWYQQDPGMELHLIHYSYGVNSTEKGDLSSESTVSRIRTEHFPLTLESARPSHTSQYLCASSEHYDRGTHTEAFFGQGTRLTVV.

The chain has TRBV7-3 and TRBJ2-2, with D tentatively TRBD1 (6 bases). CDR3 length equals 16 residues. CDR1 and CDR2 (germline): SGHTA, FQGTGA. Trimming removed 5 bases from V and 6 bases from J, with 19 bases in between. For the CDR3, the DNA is TGTGCCAGCAGCCCCGGCGTCACAGGGACGGCCGGGGAGCTGTTTTTT. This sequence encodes CASSPGVTGTAGELFF.

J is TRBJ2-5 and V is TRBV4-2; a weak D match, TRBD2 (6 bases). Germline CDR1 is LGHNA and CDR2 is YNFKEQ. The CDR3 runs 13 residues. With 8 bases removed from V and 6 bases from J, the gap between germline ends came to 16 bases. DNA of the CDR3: TGTGCCAGCGCTAGTAGTGGCGGGAAGACCCAGTACTTC. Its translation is CASASSGGKTQYF.

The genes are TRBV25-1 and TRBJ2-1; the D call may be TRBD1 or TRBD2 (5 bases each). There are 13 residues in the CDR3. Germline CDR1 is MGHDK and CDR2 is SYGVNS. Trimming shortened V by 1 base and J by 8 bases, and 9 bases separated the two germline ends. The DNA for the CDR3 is TGTGCCAGCAGTGAATGGGTGGGGGATGAGCAGTTCTTC. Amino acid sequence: CASSEWVGDEQFF.

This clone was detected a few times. The CDR3 DNA reads as TGTGCCAGCAGTGAAGCGCTTCAGTCCACTCGGAGGAATTCACCCCTCCACTTT. This translates into CASSEALQSTRRNSPLHF. This chain connects TRBV2 to TRBJ1-6; D remains unclear. The CDR3 totals 18 residues. The germline V gene has CDR1 SNHLY and CDR2 FYNNEI. V shed 0 bases and J shed 7 bases, with 19 bases lying between them.

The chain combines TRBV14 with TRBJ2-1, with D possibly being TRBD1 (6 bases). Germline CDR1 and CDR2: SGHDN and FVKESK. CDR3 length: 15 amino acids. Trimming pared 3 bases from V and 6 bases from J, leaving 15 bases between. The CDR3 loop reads CASSHGQGYLNEQFF. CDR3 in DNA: TGTGCCAGCAGCCACGGGCAGGGGTACCTCAATGAGCAGTTCTTC.

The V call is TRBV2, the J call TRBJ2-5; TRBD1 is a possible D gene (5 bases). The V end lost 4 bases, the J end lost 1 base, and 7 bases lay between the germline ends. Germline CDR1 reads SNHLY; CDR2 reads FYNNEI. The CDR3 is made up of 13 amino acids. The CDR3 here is CASSVDSQETQYF. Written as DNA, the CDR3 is TGTGCCAGCAGTGTCGACAGCCAAGAGACCCAGTACTTC.

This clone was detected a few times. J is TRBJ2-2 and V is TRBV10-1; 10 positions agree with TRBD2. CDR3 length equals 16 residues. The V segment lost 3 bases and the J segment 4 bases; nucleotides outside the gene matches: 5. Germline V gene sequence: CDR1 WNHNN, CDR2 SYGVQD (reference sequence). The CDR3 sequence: CASSEAGGAGTGELFF. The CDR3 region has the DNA TGCGCCAGCAGTGAAGCGGGAGGGGCAGGCACCGGGGAGCTGTTTTTT.

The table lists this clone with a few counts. CDR3 protein: CASSQEESGTSGYEQYF. As DNA, the CDR3 is TGCGCCAGCAGCCAAGAGGAGAGCGGGACTAGCGGTTACGAGCAGTACTTC. The chain joins TRBV4-3 to TRBJ2-7; 11 bases are a match to TRBD2. CDR1 is LGHNA, CDR2 YSLEER, per germline. J lost 4 bases, V lost 0 bases, and 8 bases had no gene match. The CDR3 spans 17 residues.

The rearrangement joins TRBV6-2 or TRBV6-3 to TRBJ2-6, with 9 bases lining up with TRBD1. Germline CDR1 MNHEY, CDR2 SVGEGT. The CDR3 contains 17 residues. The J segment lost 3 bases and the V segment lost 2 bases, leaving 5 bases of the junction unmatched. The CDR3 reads CASSYGTGKGGANVLTF. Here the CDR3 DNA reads TGTGCCAGCAGTTACGGGACAGGGAAGGGTGGGGCCAACGTCCTGACTTTC.